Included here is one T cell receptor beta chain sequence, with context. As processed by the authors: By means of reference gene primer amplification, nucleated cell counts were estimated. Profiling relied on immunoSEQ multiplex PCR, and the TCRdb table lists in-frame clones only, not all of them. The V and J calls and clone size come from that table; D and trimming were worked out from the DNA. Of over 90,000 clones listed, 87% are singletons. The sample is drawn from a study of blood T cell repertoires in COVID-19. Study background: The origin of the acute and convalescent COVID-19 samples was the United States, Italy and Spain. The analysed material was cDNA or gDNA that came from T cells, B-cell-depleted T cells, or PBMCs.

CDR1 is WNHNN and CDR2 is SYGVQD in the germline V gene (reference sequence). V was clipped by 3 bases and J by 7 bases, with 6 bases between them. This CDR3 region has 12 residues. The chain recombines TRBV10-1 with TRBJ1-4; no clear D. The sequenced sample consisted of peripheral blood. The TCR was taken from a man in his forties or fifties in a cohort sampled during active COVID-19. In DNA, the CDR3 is TGCGCCAGCAGTGAAAGAGGTGAAAAACTGTTTTTT. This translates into CASSERGEKLFF.